Described below is a single T cell receptor beta chain sequence and its context. Its specificity is not known. This entry comes from a study of cytomegalovirus exposure and HLA in healthy donors. Amplification used 60 Vbeta primers and 13 Jbeta primers. Libraries were prepared by immunoSEQ multiplex PCR; TCRdb keeps only in-frame clonotypes and omits some of them. The data contain some 150,000 clones, 60% to 80% of them seen just once; the ten biggest clones take up about 3.7%. Study results and caveats: Sequencing probably produced one cluster of sequence variants that were highly shared.

Germline loops: CDR1 SGHDT, CDR2 YYEEEE. V was trimmed by 5 bases and J by 0 bases, leaving 15 bases between them. The CDR3 is made up of 17 amino acids. J is TRBJ2-6 and V is TRBV5-6; tentatively, D is TRBD1 (6 bases). Sequencing was carried out using PBMCs. This clonotype originated in a male donor in good health and CMV-seronegative. The CDR3 protein is CASRLQGPSSGANVLTF. The CDR3 DNA reads as TGTGCCAGCAGACTACAGGGCCCCAGCTCTGGGGCCAACGTCCTGACTTTC.